The 23 T cell receptor beta chains given below trace back to one sample, sequenced in a study of CD8 T cells in Susac syndrome. Reverse transcription of roughly 0.5 to 1 ug RNA was carried out with random hexamers. MiXCR was run by TCRdb on the immunoSEQ multiplex PCR reads, yielding one entry per CDR3 protein. This table holds about 120,000 distinct CDR3 sequences, roughly 92% found once. Sequencing was carried out using CD8+ T cells from PBMCs. Every receptor here comes from a human donor in good health.

The chain joins TRBV5-6 to TRBJ1-2, with D maybe TRBD1 (5 bases). The CDR3 runs 12 residues. Germline-derived CDR1 and CDR2 are SGHDT and YYEEEE. With 4 bases removed from V and 6 bases from J, the gap between germline ends came to 10 bases. DNA for the CDR3: TGTGCCAGCAGCCGGGGGGGGGATGGCTACACCTTC. It yields the protein CASSRGGDGYTF.

This clonotype was found once. The genes are TRBV27 and TRBJ2-2; TRBD2 is a possible D gene (7 bases). With 9 bases removed from V and 6 bases from J, the gap between germline ends came to 14 bases. CDR1 is MNHEY, CDR2 SMNVEV, per germline (reference sequence). This CDR3 contains 13 residues. CDR3 in DNA: TGTGCCAGTGGGAGGGGGGGGTCCGGGGAGCTGTTTTTT. The encoded protein is CASGRGGSGELFF.

The chain combines TRBV4-1 with TRBJ1-2; perhaps TRBD1 as D (5 bases). The CDR3 loop spans 14 amino acids. V lost 0 bases and J lost 6, with 11 bases in between. The germline V gene has CDR1 MGHRA and CDR2 YSYEKL. CDR3 protein: CASSQDYSGDGYTF. The CDR3 DNA reads TGCGCCAGCAGCCAAGATTATTCGGGGGATGGCTACACCTTC.

V gene TRBV20-1 combines with J gene TRBJ2-7; D may match TRBD1 or TRBD2 (5 bases each). Germline V gene lookup returns CDR1 DFQATT and CDR2 SNEGSKA (reference sequence). Between the trimmed V and J ends, which lost 4 bases and 3 bases, there was a span of 10 bases. The CDR3 sequence is 12 residues long. The CDR3 DNA follows: TGCAGTGCTACACGGGACGGCTACGAGCAGTACTTC. Translation gives CSATRDGYEQYF.

This clonotype has a single count. This chain uses TRBV19 with TRBJ1-5; D not certain. V shed 6 bases and J shed 6 bases, with 21 bases lying between them. Germline values: CDR1 LNHDA, CDR2 SQIVND (reference sequence). This CDR3 is built from 16 residues. The CDR3 spells CASRNEFLEKAQPQHF. CDR3 nucleotides: TGTGCCAGTAGGAATGAGTTTCTGGAGAAGGCTCAGCCCCAGCATTTT.

The V gene is TRBV20-1, the J gene TRBJ2-1; TRBD2 agrees at 10 bases. CDR3 length equals 14 residues. V lost 5 bases to trimming and J lost 5 bases; unmatched junction nucleotides: 6. Looked up from germline, CDR1 is DFQATT and CDR2 is SNEGSKA (reference sequence). The CDR3 DNA is TGCAGTGCTCCTTCTAGCGGGGGTGACAATGAGCAGTTCTTC. Its translation is CSAPSSGGDNEQFF.

This chain uses TRBV3-1 with TRBJ2-2, with D maybe TRBD1 (5 bases). CDR1 and CDR2 from the germline V gene are LGHDT and YNNKEL (reference sequence). V was clipped by 1 base and J by 5 bases, with 8 bases between them. This CDR3 has 14 amino acids. CDR3 nucleotides: TGTGCCAGCAGCCAAGTTGACAGAACCGGGGAGCTGTTTTTT. It translates to CASSQVDRTGELFF.

This rearrangement joins TRBV7-9 to TRBJ1-2; the D gene is possibly TRBD1 (5 bases). V was trimmed by 4 bases and J by 8 bases, leaving 23 bases between them. CDR1 SEHNR and CDR2 FQNEAQ come from the germline V gene (reference sequence). The CDR3 is 16 amino acids. The CDR3 region has the DNA TGTGCCAGCAGCTCCCCCGGGACGGCTACTCTAGGGGGCTACACCTTC. This translates into CASSSPGTATLGGYTF.

This chain connects TRBV6-2 or TRBV6-3 to TRBJ2-6; D possibly corresponds to TRBD2 (5 bases). Germline V CDR1 and CDR2: MNHEY, SVGEGT. V lost 1 base to trimming and J lost 0 bases, with 7 bases between them. The CDR3 spans 16 residues. The CDR3 region has the DNA TGTGCCAGCAGTTACTACGGGGACTCTGGGGCCAACGTCCTGACTTTC. As protein: CASSYYGDSGANVLTF.

This chain joins TRBV2 and TRBJ2-7; D not certain. The CDR3 consists of 13 residues. CDR1 and CDR2 (germline): SNHLY, FYNNEI. V was shortened by 3 bases and J by 6 bases, with 12 bases between the two germline ends. As DNA, the CDR3 is TGTGCCAGCAGTGACGACGTTGTACGCGAGCAGTACTTC. Its protein product is CASSDDVVREQYF.

The gene calls are TRBV5-1 and TRBJ2-5; weak D call: TRBD1 (5 bases). The CDR3 loop spans 13 amino acids. V was trimmed by 0 bases and J by 5 bases, leaving 8 bases between them. Germline CDR1 is SGHRS and CDR2 is YFSETQ. CDR3 nucleotides: TGCGCCAGCAGCTTGGGGGGCGGCGAGACCCAGTACTTC. It is translated as CASSLGGGETQYF.

This clonotype was recorded once. This sequence joins TRBV7-2 and TRBJ1-5; unclear D gene. The CDR3 length is 17 residues. Per germline, CDR1 SGHTA and CDR2 FQGNSA. V lost 2 bases, J lost 0 bases, and 14 bases lay in between. CDR3 sequence reads: CASSLRPAENSNQPQHF. Here the CDR3 DNA reads TGTGCCAGCAGCTTAAGGCCCGCAGAGAATAGCAATCAGCCCCAGCATTTT.

V and J are TRBV7-2 and TRBJ1-6; D possibly corresponds to TRBD1 (5 bases). Trimming cost V 4 bases and J 0 bases, with 7 bases left between them. This CDR3 spans 15 amino acids. The germline gives CDR1 SGHTA, CDR2 FQGNSA. This CDR3 reads CASSSGHSYNSPLHF. Written as DNA, the CDR3 is TGTGCCAGCAGCTCCGGACACTCCTATAATTCACCCCTCCACTTT.

The gene calls are TRBV19 and TRBJ1-3, with D unclear. The germline gives CDR1 LNHDA, CDR2 SQIVND (reference sequence). V shed 5 bases and J shed 1 base, with 9 bases lying between them. The CDR3 contains 14 residues. The CDR3 sequence is CASSSQTSGNTIYF. CDR3 nucleotide sequence: TGTGCCAGTAGTTCCCAGACGTCTGGAAACACCATATATTTT.

CDR3 coding DNA: TGTGCCAGCAGCGCCAGGGCGGCTAATTCACCCCTCCACTTT. Residues: CASSARAANSPLHF. This chain joins TRBV11-1 and TRBJ1-6; maybe TRBD1 (5 bases). This CDR3 has 14 amino acids. Between the trimmed V and J ends, which lost 5 bases and 6 bases, there was a span of 11 bases. Germline V gene data show CDR1 as SGHAT and CDR2 as FQDESV (reference sequence).

This clonotype was picked up one time. V gene TRBV11-1 combines with J gene TRBJ2-1; 12 bases agree with TRBD2. Looked up from germline, CDR1 is SGHAT and CDR2 is FQDESV (reference sequence). The CDR3 is made up of 15 amino acids. With 2 bases clipped from V and 9 bases from J, the junction kept 5 bases outside the gene matches. The CDR3 DNA follows: TGTGCCAGCAGCTTACTAGCGGGAGGGCCAATTGAGCAGTTCTTC. It codes for CASSLLAGGPIEQFF.

The J gene is TRBJ1-1, the V gene TRBV18, with 7 nucleotides matching TRBD1. J gave up 0 bases and V 3 bases, and 7 bases lay outside the gene matches. CDR3 length: 16 amino acids. Germline CDR1 is KGHSH and CDR2 is LQKENI. The CDR3 here is CASSPRDSFMNTEAFF. In DNA, the CDR3 is TGTGCCAGCTCACCCCGGGACAGTTTCATGAACACTGAAGCTTTCTTT.

The chain combines TRBV4-2 with TRBJ2-3, with 7 bases identical to TRBD2. Germline loops: CDR1 LGHNA, CDR2 YNFKEQ. J was trimmed by 2 bases and V by 1 base; bases with no gene match: 6. CDR3 length equals 16 residues. The CDR3 protein is CASSQAPSGATDTQYF. DNA of the CDR3: TGTGCCAGCAGCCAAGCCCCCAGCGGGGCCACAGATACGCAGTATTTT.

This clonotype came up once. V gene TRBV4-3 combines with J gene TRBJ2-7; the D gene could be TRBD1 or TRBD2 (7 bases each). The CDR3 has 15 residues. Trimming stripped 4 bases from V and 3 bases from J, with 16 bases between. Germline V lookup: CDR1 LGHNA, CDR2 YSLEER. DNA of the CDR3: TGCGCCAGCAGCCGCCGAAGCGGGGACAGCTACGAGCAGTACTTC. As protein: CASSRRSGDSYEQYF.

The rearrangement links TRBV7-3 to TRBJ1-6; 7 positions agree with TRBD1. There are 14 residues in the CDR3. Germline V gene lookup returns CDR1 SGHTA and CDR2 FQGTGA. Unmatched junction bases numbered 4, after V lost 5 bases and J lost 6 bases. This CDR3 reads CASSPTGSNSPLHF. The CDR3 nucleotides are TGTGCCAGCAGCCCGACAGGGAGTAATTCACCCCTCCACTTT. Full variable domain (outside the CDR3, taken from reference TRBV7-3 and TRBJ1-6): GAGVSQTPSNKVTEKGKYVELRCDPISGHTALYWYRQSLGQGPEFLIYFQGTGAADDSGLPNDRFFAVRPEGSVSTLKIQRTERGDSAVYLCASSPTGSNSPLHFGNGTRLTVT.

The CDR3 DNA reads TGTGCCAGCAGTTTATGGGGAGAGACCCAGTACTTC. This encodes CASSLWGETQYF. V gene TRBV12-3 or TRBV12-4 combines with J gene TRBJ2-5; D is undetermined. The CDR3 has 12 residues. Between the trimmed V and J ends, which lost 2 bases and 4 bases, there was a span of 5 bases.

V usage is TRBV18 and J usage is TRBJ1-5; a possible D gene is TRBD1 (5 bases). The CDR3 runs to 18 residues. With 5 bases removed from V and 0 bases from J, the gap between germline ends came to 20 bases. Germline assignment: CDR1 KGHSH and CDR2 LQKENI. CDR3 coding DNA: TGTGCCAGCTCATGGGACCGCGCCGGTTCCTATAGCAATCAGCCCCAGCATTTT. Amino acids: CASSWDRAGSYSNQPQHF.

This chain connects TRBV30 to TRBJ1-2; 8 nucleotides match TRBD1. This CDR3 region has 16 residues. Germline V CDR1 and CDR2: GTSNPN, SVGIG (reference sequence). The J segment lost 2 bases and the V segment lost 0 bases, leaving 8 bases of the junction unmatched. The CDR3 spells CAWSVLLTGANYGYTF. Written as DNA, the CDR3 is TGTGCCTGGAGTGTACTGTTGACAGGGGCGAACTATGGCTACACCTTC.